This T cell receptor (beta chain) was captured in a study of blood T cell repertoires in COVID-19. For the study at large: Specimens from acute and convalescent COVID-19 originated in the United States, Italy and Spain.

Data came from immunoSEQ multiplex PCR; TCRdb stores just in-frame clones and leaves some out. The top ten hold approximately 1.1% of the sample, which has some 190,000 clones, about 88% seen once. The CDR3 length is 13 residues. Germline CDR1 is LGHDT and CDR2 is YNNKEL (reference sequence). V lost 3 bases and J 1 base, leaving 3 bases between the germline ends. J is TRBJ2-2 and V is TRBV3-1 (or the pseudogene TRBV3-2), with D unresolved. The TCR sequence derives from a man aged 30-40 years with acute or convalescent COVID-19. The sequencing input was peripheral blood. The CDR3 spells CASSHLNTGELFF. The CDR3 coding sequence is TGTGCCAGCAGCCACTTGAACACCGGGGAGCTGTTTTTT.